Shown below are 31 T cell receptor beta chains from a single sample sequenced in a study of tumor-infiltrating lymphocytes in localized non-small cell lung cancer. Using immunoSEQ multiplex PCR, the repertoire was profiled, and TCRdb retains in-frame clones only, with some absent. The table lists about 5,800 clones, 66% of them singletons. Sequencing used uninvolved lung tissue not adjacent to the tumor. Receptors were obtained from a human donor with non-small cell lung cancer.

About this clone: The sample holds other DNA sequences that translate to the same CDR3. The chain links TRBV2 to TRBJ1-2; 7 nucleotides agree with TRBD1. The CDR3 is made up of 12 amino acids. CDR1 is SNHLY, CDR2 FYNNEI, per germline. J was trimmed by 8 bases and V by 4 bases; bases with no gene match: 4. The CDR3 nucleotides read TGTGCCAGCAGTGGGGACAGCTACGGCTACACCTTC. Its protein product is CASSGDSYGYTF.

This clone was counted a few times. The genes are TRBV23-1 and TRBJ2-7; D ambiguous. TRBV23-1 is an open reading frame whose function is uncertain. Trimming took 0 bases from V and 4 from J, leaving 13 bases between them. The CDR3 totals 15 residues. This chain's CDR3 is CASSQSYAISYEQYF. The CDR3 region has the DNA TGCGCCAGCAGTCAATCCTACGCTATAAGTTACGAGCAGTACTTC.

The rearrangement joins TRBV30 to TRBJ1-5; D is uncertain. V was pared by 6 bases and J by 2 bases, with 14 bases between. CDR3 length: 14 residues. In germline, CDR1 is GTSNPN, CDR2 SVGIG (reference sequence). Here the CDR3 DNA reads TGTGCCTGCGACCTTTTGGGTCGCAATCAGCCCCAGCATTTT. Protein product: CACDLLGRNQPQHF.

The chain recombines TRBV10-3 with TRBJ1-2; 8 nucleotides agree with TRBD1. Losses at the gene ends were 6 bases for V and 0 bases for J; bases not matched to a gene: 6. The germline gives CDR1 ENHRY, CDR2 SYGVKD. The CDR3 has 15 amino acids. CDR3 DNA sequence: TGTGCCATCAGCCAGGACAGGGATCCTAACTATGGCTACACCTTC. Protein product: CAISQDRDPNYGYTF.

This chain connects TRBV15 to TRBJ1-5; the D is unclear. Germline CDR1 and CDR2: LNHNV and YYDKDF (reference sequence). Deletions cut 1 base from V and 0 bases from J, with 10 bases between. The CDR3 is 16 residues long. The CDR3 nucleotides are TGTGCCACCAGCAGAGTTTATAGCCATAGCAATCAGCCCCAGCATTTT. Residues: CATSRVYSHSNQPQHF.

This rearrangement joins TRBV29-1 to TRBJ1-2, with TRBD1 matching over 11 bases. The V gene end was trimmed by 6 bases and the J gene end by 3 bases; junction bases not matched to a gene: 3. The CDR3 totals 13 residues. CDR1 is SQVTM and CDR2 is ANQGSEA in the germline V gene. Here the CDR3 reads CSVGDRGYYGYTF. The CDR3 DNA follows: TGCAGCGTGGGGGACAGGGGGTACTATGGCTACACCTTC.

The CDR3 spells CASSLADTQYF. CDR3 nucleotide sequence: TGTGCCAGCAGCTTGGCCGATACGCAGTATTTT. This chain connects TRBV5-6 to TRBJ2-3; D gene ambiguous. V lost 0 bases to trimming and J lost 6 bases, with 2 bases between them. From germline, CDR1 is SGHDT and CDR2 YYEEEE. CDR3 length: 11 residues.

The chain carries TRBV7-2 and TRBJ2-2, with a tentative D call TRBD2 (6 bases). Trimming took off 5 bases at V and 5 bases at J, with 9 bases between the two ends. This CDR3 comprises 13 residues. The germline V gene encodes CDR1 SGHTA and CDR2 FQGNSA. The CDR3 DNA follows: TGTGCCAGCAGCGGGGACTTGACCGGGGAGCTGTTTTTT. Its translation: CASSGDLTGELFF.

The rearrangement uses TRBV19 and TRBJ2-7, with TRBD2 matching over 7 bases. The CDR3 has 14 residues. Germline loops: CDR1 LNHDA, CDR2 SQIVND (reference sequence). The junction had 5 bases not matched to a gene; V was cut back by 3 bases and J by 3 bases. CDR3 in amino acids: CASSIRAGLYEQYF. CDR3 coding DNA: TGTGCCAGTAGTATTAGAGCGGGACTCTACGAGCAGTACTTC.

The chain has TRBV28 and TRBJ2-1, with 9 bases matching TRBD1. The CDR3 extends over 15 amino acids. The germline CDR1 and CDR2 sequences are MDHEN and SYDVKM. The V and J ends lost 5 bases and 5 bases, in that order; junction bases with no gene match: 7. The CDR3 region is CASSRLGTGHNEQFF. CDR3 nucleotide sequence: TGTGCCAGCAGTCGCTTGGGGACAGGGCACAATGAGCAGTTCTTC.

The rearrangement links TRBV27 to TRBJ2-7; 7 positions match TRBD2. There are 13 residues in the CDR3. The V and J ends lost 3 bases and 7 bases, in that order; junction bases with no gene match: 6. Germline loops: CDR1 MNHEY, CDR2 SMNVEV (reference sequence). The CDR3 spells CASSFAGVGEQYF. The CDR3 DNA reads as TGTGCCAGCAGTTTTGCGGGAGTCGGGGAGCAGTACTTC.

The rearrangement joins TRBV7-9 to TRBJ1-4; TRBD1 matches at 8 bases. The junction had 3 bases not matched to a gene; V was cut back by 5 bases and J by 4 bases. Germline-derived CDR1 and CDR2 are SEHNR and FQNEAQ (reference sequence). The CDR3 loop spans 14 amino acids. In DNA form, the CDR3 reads TGTGCCAGCAGCCCGGGACAGGATAATGAAAAACTGTTTTTT. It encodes CASSPGQDNEKLFF.

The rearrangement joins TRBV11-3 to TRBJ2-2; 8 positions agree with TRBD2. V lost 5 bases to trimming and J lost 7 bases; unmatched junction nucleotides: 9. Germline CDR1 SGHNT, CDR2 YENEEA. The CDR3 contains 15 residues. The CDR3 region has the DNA TGTGCCAGCAGCCCTGGACCGGGAGGGAACGGGGAGCTGTTTTTT. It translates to CASSPGPGGNGELFF. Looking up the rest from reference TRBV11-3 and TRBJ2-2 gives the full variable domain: EAGVVQSPRYKIIEKKQPVAFWCNPISGHNTLYWYLQNLGQGPELLIRYENEEAVDDSQLPKDRFSAERLKGVDSTLKIQPAELGDSAVYLCASSPGPGGNGELFFGEGSRLTVL.

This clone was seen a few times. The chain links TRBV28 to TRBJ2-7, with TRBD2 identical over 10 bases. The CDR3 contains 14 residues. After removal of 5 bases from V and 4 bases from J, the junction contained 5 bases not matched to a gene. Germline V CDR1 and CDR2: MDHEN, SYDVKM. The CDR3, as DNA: TGTGCCAGCAGTATGGCTAGCGGGGGTTACGAGCAGTACTTC. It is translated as CASSMASGGYEQYF.

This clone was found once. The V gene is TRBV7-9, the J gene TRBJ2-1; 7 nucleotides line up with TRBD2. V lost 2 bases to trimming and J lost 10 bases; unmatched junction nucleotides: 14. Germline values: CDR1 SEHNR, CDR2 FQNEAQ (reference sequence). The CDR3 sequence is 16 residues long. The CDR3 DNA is TGTGCCAGCAGCTTAAAAGGGAGTGGGAGGGCCGACGAGCAGTTCTTC. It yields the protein CASSLKGSGRADEQFF.

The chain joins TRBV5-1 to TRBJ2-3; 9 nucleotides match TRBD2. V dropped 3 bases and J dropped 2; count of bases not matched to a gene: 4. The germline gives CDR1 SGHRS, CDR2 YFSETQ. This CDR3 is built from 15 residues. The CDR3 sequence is CASSSLAGSTDTQYF. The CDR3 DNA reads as TGCGCCAGCAGCTCCCTAGCGGGATCCACAGATACGCAGTATTTT.

CDR3 protein: CASSSLTGSSQPQHF. As DNA, the CDR3 is TGTGCCAGCAGCTCTCTGACAGGGTCGTCTCAGCCCCAGCATTTT. The J gene is TRBJ1-5, the V gene TRBV28, with 7 bases that match TRBD1. Germline trimming cut 6 bases from V and 6 bases from J; bases unmatched to any gene: 11. The CDR3 sequence is 15 residues long. Germline lookup yields CDR1 MDHEN and CDR2 SYDVKM. Together with reference TRBV28 and TRBJ1-5, the CDR3 gives the full variable domain: DVKVTQSSRYLVKRTGEKVFLECVQDMDHENMFWYRQDPGLGLRLIYFSYDVKMKEKGDIPEGYSVSREKKERFSLILESASTNQTSMYLCASSSLTGSSQPQHFGDGTRLSIL.

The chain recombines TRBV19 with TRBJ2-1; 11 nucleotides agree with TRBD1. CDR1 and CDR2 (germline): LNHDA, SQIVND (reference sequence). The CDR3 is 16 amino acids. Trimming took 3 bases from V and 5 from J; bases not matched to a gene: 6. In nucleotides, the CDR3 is TGTGCCAGTAGTATGGAGCGGGACAGGGGGAACAATGAGCAGTTCTTC. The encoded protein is CASSMERDRGNNEQFF.

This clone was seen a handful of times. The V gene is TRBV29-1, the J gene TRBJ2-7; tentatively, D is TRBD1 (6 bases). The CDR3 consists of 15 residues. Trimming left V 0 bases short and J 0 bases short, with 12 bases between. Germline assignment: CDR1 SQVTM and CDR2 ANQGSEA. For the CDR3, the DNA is TGCAGCGTTGAAGATCCCAGGGGCCACTCCTACGAGCAGTACTTC. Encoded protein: CSVEDPRGHSYEQYF.

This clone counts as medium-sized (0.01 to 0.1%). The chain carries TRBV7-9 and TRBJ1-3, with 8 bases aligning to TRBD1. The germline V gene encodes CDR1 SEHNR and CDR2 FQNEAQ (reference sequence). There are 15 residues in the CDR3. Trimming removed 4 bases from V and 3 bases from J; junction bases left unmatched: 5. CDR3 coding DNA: TGTGCCAGCAGCTCCAGGGGGCGCAATGGAAACACCATATATTTT. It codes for CASSSRGRNGNTIYF. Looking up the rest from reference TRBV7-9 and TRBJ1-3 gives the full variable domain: DTGVSQNPRHKITKRGQNVTFRCDPISEHNRLYWYRQTLGQGPEFLTYFQNEAQLEKSRLLSDRFSAERPKGSFSTLEIQRTEQGDSAMYLCASSSRGRNGNTIYFGEGSWLTVV.

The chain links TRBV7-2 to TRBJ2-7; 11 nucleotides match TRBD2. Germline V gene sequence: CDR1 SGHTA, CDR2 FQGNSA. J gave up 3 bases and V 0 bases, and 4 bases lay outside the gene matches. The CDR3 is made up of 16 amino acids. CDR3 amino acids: CASSLALGLADYEQYF. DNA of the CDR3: TGTGCCAGCAGCTTAGCTTTGGGACTAGCGGACTACGAGCAGTACTTC.

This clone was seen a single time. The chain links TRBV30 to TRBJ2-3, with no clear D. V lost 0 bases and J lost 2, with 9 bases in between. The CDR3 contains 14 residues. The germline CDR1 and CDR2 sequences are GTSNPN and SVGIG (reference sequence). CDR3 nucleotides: TGTGCCTGGAGTGTTCTTGGGGTCACAGATACGCAGTATTTT. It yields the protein CAWSVLGVTDTQYF.

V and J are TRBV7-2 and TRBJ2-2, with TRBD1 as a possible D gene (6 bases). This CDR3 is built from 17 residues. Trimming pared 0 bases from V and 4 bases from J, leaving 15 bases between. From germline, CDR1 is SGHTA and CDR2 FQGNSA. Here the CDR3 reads CASSLATPGAGTGELFF. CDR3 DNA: TGTGCCAGCAGCTTAGCGACCCCAGGGGCGGGCACCGGGGAGCTGTTTTTT.

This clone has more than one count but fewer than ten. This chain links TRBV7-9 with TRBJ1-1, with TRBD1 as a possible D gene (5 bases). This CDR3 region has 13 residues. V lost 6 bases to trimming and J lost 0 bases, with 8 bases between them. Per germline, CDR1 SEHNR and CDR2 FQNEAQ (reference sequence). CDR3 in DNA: TGTGCCAGCAGGACAGACCTGAACACTGAAGCTTTCTTT. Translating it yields CASRTDLNTEAFF. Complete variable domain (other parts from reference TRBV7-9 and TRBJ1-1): DTGVSQNPRHKITKRGQNVTFRCDPISEHNRLYWYRQTLGQGPEFLTYFQNEAQLEKSRLLSDRFSAERPKGSFSTLEIQRTEQGDSAMYLCASRTDLNTEAFFGQGTRLTVV.

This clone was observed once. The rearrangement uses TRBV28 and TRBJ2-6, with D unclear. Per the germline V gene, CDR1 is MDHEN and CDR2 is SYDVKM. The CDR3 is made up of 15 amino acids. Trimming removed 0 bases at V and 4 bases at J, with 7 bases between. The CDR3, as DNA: TGTGCCAGCAGTTTATGGGTGGCCGGGGCCAACGTCCTGACTTTC. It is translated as CASSLWVAGANVLTF.

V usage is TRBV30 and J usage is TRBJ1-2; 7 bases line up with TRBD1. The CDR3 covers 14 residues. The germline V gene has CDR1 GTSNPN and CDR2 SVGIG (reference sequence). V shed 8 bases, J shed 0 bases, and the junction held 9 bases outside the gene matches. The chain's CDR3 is CALGQAQANYGYTF. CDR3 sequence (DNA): TGTGCCCTCGGACAGGCTCAAGCTAACTATGGCTACACCTTC.

The CDR3 DNA follows: TGCGCCAGCAGCTTGGGCACCGGGACTGAAGCTTTCTTT. Amino acid sequence: CASSLGTGTEAFF. The chain has TRBV5-1 and TRBJ1-1; D gene ambiguous. The germline V and J ends were trimmed by 0 bases and 5 bases, with 8 bases remaining between them. CDR3 size: 13 residues. The germline V gene has CDR1 SGHRS and CDR2 YFSETQ.

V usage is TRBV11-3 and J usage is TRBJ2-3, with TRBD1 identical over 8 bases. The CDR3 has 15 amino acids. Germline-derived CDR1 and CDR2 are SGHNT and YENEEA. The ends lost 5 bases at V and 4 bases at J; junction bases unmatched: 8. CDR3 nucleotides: TGTGCCAGCAGCGCCGGGACACAGGGGGCAGATACGCAGTATTTT. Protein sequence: CASSAGTQGADTQYF.

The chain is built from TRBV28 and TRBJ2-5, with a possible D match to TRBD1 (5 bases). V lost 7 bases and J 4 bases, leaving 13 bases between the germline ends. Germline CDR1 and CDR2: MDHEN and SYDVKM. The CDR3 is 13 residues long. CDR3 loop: CASTGRVPETQYF. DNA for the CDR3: TGTGCCAGCACGGGCAGGGTACCAGAGACCCAGTACTTC. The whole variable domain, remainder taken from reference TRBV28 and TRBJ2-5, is DVKVTQSSRYLVKRTGEKVFLECVQDMDHENMFWYRQDPGLGLRLIYFSYDVKMKEKGDIPEGYSVSREKKERFSLILESASTNQTSMYLCASTGRVPETQYFGPGTRLLVL.

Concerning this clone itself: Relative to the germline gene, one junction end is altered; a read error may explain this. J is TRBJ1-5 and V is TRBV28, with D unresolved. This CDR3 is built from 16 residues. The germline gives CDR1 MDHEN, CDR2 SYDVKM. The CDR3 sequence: CASSFPRASNNRPQHF. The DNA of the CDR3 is TGTGCCAGCAGTTTCCCCCGGGCTTCCAATAATCGGCCCCAGCATTTT.

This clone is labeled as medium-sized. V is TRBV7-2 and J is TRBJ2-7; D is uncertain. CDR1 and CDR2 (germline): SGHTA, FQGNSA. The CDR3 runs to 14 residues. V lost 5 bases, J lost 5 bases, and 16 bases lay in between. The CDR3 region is CASSQDGPLDEQYF. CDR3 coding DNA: TGTGCCAGCAGCCAGGACGGCCCTCTGGACGAGCAGTACTTC.